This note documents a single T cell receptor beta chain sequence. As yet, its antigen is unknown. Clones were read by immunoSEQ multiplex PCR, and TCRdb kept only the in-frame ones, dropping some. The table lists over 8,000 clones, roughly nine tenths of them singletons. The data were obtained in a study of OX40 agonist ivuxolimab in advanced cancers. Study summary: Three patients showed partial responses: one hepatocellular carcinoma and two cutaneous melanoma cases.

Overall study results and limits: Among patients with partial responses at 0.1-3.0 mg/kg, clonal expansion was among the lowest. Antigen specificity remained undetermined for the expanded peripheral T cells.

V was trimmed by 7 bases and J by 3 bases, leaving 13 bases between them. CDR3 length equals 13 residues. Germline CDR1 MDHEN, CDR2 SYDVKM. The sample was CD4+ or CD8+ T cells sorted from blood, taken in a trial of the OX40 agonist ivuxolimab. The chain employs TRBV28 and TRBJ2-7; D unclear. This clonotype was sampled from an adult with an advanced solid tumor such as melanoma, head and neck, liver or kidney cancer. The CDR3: CASKKVESYEQYF. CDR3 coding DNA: TGTGCCAGCAAAAAAGTGGAAAGCTACGAGCAGTACTTC.